This TCR beta chain emerged from a study of T-cell memory formation after mild COVID-19. Germline loops: CDR1 SQVTM, CDR2 ANQGSEA. Deletions cut 4 bases from V and 8 bases from J, with 3 bases between. The CDR3 spans 9 residues. This clonotype was counted ten times or more. What it binds is unknown. Study results and limitations: Some SARS-CoV-2-responding clones were already detected in memory before infection. Researchers report contracting CD4+ clones mostly in CM and EM, with CD8+ clones in EMRA. Later expanders leaned toward CD4+, whereas clones contracting from day 15 to 85 were balanced CD4/CD8.

TCRdb ran MiXCR on the 5' RACE reads and lists one entry per CDR3 protein. The sample includes some 180,000 distinct CDR3 sequences, about 18% seen only once; the top ten take 3.9%. The chain links TRBV29-1 to TRBJ2-1; D gene uncertain. The sequence derives from a man aged 18 to 29 who had mild COVID-19 (a few samples of this study predate the infection). Cell type and time point are not known. The sample taken for sequencing was PBMCs or a T cell subset sorted from them (not recorded which). CDR3 nucleotides: TGCAGCGTTGCCGATGAGCAGTTCTTC. It encodes CSVADEQFF.